Below, 7 T cell receptor beta chains from the same sample are listed, as sequenced in a study of shared clonotypes between healthy human individuals. Repertoires were generated with immunoSEQ multiplex PCR, while TCRdb's copy carries only in-frame clones and drops some. This table has about 1 million clones, about 74% appearing once. Sequencing was carried out using memory CD4+ T cells sorted from blood. Subset denoted: CD45RA-negative fraction. These receptors were collected from a young man in good health.

This chain uses TRBV2 with TRBJ1-6, with D unresolved. The V end was cut by 3 bases, the J end by 0 bases, with 0 bases between. The CDR3 totals 13 residues. Germline CDR1 is SNHLY and CDR2 is FYNNEI. The CDR3: CASSDSYNSPLHF. CDR3 coding DNA: TGTGCCAGCAGTGACTCCTATAATTCACCCCTCCACTTT.

This clone has only a few counts. V gene TRBV20-1 combines with J gene TRBJ1-6, with D hard to call. V was clipped by 1 base and J by 8 bases, with 3 bases between them. The CDR3 spans 11 residues. Germline CDR1 DFQATT, CDR2 SNEGSKA (reference sequence). The CDR3 bases are TGCAGTGCTAGAGTCGATTCACCCCTCCACTTT. The encoded protein is CSARVDSPLHF.

The J gene is TRBJ1-5, the V gene TRBV19; D ambiguous. Trimming shortened V by 4 bases and J by 7 bases, and 20 bases separated the two germline ends. This CDR3 contains 16 residues. Germline lookup yields CDR1 LNHDA and CDR2 SQIVND (reference sequence). The CDR3 DNA is TGTGCCAGTAGTACCACACTAAGCGGGCCCGGGCAGCCCCAGCATTTT. This translates into CASSTTLSGPGQPQHF. Using reference TRBV19 and TRBJ1-5 for the parts outside the CDR3, the full variable domain is DGGITQSPKYLFRKEGQNVTLSCEQNLNHDAMYWYRQDPGQGLRLIYYSQIVNDFQKGDIAEGYSVSREKKESFPLTVTSAQKNPTAFYLCASSTTLSGPGQPQHFGDGTRLSIL.

This clone occurred a few times. The rearrangement uses TRBV7-2 and TRBJ2-1; a weak D match, TRBD1 (7 bases). This CDR3 is built from 13 residues. V was clipped by 2 bases and J by 10 bases, with 12 bases between them. CDR1 and CDR2 (germline): SGHTA, FQGNSA. The CDR3 reads CASSLTPGGEQFF. CDR3 DNA: TGTGCCAGCAGCTTAACCCCAGGGGGGGAGCAGTTCTTC.

This clone has more than one count but fewer than ten. V is TRBV11-2 and J is TRBJ2-4; D is undetermined. Germline-derived CDR1 and CDR2 are SGHAT and FQNNGV. The ends were cut back, 5 bases at V and 9 bases at J, with 8 bases in the middle. This CDR3 has 11 residues. The CDR3 sequence: CASSKKGIQYF. The CDR3 nucleotides are TGTGCCAGCAGCAAAAAGGGCATTCAGTACTTC.

V is TRBV19 and J is TRBJ1-6; 7 nucleotides agree with TRBD1. Unmatched junction bases numbered 4, after V lost 3 bases and J lost 8 bases. The germline V gene has CDR1 LNHDA and CDR2 SQIVND (reference sequence). CDR3 length: 14 amino acids. CDR3 DNA sequence: TGTGCCAGTAGTATTTTCCAGGGGGATTCACCCCTCCACTTT. Protein product: CASSIFQGDSPLHF.

This clone has just a few counts. The sample has other DNA sequences that encode this CDR3 too. V is TRBV2 and J is TRBJ2-5; no clear D gene. The CDR3 spans 12 residues. Germline CDR1 SNHLY, CDR2 FYNNEI. V was trimmed by 3 bases and J by 5 bases, leaving 7 bases between them. The CDR3 sequence is CASSEGRETQYF. As DNA, the CDR3 is TGTGCCAGCAGTGAGGGCAGGGAGACCCAGTACTTC. Looking up the rest from reference TRBV2 and TRBJ2-5 gives the full variable domain: EPEVTQTPSHQVTQMGQEVILRCVPISNHLYFYWYRQILGQKVEFLVSFYNNEISEKSEIFDDQFSVERPDGSNFTLKIRSTKLEDSAMYFCASSEGRETQYFGPGTRLLVL.